This TCR beta chain is drawn from a study of Graves' ophthalmopathy and Graves' hyperthyroidism. Amplification targeted the TCR beta CDR3 regions, with RNA transcripts as the source material. HTBI primers served in a first-round RT-PCR, which a second-round multiplex PCR followed. TCRdb used MiXCR to reprocess the multiplex PCR reads, holding one entry per CDR3 protein. Seen here are some 410,000 distinct CDR3 sequences, around a fifth observed once, and the top ten hold roughly 3%. Germline assignment: CDR1 MNHNS and CDR2 SASEGT. The CDR3 covers 15 residues. J gave up 1 base and V 5 bases, and 3 bases lay outside the gene matches. This clonotype appeared many times.

The chain recombines TRBV6-1 with TRBJ2-7; 12 nucleotides align to TRBD1. The sequencing input was peripheral blood. This TCR was sampled from a woman aged 18 to 35 with stable Graves' hyperthyroidism. The CDR3 protein is CASSPGQGASYEQYF. In DNA, the CDR3 is TGTGCCAGCAGTCCGGGACAGGGGGCTTCCTACGAGCAGTACTTC.